This TCR beta chain was sequenced during a study of somatic mutations in cytotoxic T cells in rheumatoid arthritis. Study summary: Using a FACSAria II or Sony SH800, a portion of the V beta antibody-stained T-cell populations were flow-sorted at nearly 100% purity, and among those populations were V beta1+ cells that were then sequenced for TCRB.

Only in-frame clones appear in the TCRdb table, and some are missing; sequencing was by immunoSEQ multiplex PCR. The profile shows some 12,000 clones, approximately 80% of them singletons. Female donors made up roughly 55% of the healthy controls, blood donors whose median age was about 56 years (range 21-70). This CDR3 comprises 12 residues. The ends were cut back, 8 bases at V and 3 bases at J, with 7 bases in the middle. Germline CDR1 reads SEHNR; CDR2 reads FQNEAQ (reference sequence). Sequenced input: CD8+ T cells sorted from blood. V and J are TRBV7-9 and TRBJ2-2; D is uncertain. The origin of this receptor is a man aged 50 or older in good health. CDR3 DNA sequence: TGTGCCAGCGGTCTGTACACCGGGGAGCTGTTTTTT. Its protein product is CASGLYTGELFF. Full variable domain (outside the CDR3, taken from reference TRBV7-9 and TRBJ2-2): DTGVSQNPRHKITKRGQNVTFRCDPISEHNRLYWYRQTLGQGPEFLTYFQNEAQLEKSRLLSDRFSAERPKGSFSTLEIQRTEQGDSAMYLCASGLYTGELFFGEGSRLTVL.